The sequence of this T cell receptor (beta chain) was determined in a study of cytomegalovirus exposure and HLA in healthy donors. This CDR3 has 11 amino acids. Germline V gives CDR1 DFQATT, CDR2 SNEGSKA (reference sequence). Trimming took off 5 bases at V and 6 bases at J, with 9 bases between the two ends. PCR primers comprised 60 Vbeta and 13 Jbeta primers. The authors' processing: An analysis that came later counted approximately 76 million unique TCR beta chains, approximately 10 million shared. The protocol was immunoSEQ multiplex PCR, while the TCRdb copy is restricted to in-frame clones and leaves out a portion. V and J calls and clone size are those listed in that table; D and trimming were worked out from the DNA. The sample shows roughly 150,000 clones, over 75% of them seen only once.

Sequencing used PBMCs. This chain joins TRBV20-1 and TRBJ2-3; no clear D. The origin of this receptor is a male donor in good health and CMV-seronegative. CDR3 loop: CSAETLDTQYF. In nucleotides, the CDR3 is TGCAGTGCTGAGACTCTTGATACGCAGTATTTT.